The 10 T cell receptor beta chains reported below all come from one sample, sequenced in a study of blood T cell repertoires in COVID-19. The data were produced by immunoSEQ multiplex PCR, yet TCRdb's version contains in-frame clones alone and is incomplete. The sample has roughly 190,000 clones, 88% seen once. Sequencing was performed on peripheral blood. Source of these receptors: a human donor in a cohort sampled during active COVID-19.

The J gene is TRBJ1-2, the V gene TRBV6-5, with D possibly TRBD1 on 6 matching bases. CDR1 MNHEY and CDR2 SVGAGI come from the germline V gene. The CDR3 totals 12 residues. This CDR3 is CATWGGGRGYTF. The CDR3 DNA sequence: TGTGCGACGTGGGGGGGCGGGAGAGGCTACACCTTC.

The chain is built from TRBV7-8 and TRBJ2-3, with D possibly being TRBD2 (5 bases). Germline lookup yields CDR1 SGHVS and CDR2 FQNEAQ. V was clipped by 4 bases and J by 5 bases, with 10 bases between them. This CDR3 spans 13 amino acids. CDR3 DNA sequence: TGTGCCAGCAGCTCCCGCGGAGGAGATACGCAGTATTTT. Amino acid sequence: CASSSRGGDTQYF.

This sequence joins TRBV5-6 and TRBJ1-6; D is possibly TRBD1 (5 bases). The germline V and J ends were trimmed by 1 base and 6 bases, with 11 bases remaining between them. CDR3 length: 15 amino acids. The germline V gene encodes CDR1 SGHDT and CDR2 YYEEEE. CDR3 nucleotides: TGTGCCAGCAGCTTGATGGGGACTACTAATTCACCCCTCCACTTT. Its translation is CASSLMGTTNSPLHF.

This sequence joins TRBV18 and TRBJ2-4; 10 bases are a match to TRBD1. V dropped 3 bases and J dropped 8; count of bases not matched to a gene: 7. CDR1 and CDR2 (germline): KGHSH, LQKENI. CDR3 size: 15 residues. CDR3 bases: TGTGCCAGCTCACCGATGGGACAGGGGTCTGACATTCAGTACTTC. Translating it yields CASSPMGQGSDIQYF.

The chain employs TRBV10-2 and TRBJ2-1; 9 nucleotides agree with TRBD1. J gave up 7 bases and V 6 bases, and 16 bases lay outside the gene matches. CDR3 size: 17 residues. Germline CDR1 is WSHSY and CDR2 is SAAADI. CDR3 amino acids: CASSRGNPGTGKNEQFF. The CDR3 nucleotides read TGCGCCAGCAGCAGAGGAAACCCGGGGACAGGGAAGAATGAGCAGTTCTTC.

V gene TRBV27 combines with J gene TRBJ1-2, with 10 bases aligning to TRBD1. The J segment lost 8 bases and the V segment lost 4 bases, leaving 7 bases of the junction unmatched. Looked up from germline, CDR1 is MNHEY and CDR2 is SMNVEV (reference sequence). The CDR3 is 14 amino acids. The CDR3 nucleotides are TGTGCCAGCAGTTGGGGGACAGGGGAGGGCGGCTACACCTTC. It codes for CASSWGTGEGGYTF.

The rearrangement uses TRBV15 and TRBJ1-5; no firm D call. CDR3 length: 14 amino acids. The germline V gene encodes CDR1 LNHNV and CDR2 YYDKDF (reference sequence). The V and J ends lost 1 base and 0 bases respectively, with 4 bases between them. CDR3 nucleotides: TGTGCCACCAGCAGAGCCTATAGCAATCAGCCCCAGCATTTT. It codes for CATSRAYSNQPQHF.

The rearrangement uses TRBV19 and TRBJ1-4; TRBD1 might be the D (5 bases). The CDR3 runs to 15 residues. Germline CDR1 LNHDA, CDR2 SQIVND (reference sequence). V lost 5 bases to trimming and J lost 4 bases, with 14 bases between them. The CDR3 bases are TGTGCCAGTAGTTTTACAGGTTCTCATAATGAAAAACTGTTTTTT. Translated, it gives CASSFTGSHNEKLFF.

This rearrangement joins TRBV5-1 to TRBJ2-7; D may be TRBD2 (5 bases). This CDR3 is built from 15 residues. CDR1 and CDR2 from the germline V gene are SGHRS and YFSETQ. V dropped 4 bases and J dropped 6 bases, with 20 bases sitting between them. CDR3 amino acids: CASSLGSGVPSEQYF. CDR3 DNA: TGCGCCAGCAGCCTGGGGTCCGGGGTTCCCTCCGAGCAGTACTTC.

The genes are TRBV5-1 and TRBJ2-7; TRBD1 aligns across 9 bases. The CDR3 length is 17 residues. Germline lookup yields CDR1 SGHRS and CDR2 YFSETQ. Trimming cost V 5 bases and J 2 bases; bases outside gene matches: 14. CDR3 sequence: CASSHNSGTGRAYEQYF. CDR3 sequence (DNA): TGCGCCAGCAGTCATAATTCCGGGACAGGGAGGGCCTACGAGCAGTACTTC.